Shown below are 24 T cell receptor beta chains from a single sample sequenced in a study of cytomegalovirus exposure and HLA in healthy donors. Using immunoSEQ multiplex PCR, the repertoire was profiled, and TCRdb retains in-frame clones only, with some absent. The repertoire holds some 130,000 clones, with about 95% as singletons. The sequencing input was PBMCs. The receptor source for this set is a man aged 18 to 29 in good health and CMV-seropositive.

The chain is built from TRBV28 and TRBJ2-7; 9 positions agree with TRBD2. V shed 3 bases, J shed 4 bases, and the junction held 4 bases outside the gene matches. The germline V gene encodes CDR1 MDHEN and CDR2 SYDVKM. CDR3 size: 14 residues. The CDR3 DNA reads as TGTGCCAGCAGTTTTAGCGGGAGCAGGTACGAGCAGTACTTC. Translating it yields CASSFSGSRYEQYF. Supplemented by reference TRBV28 and TRBJ2-7, the full variable domain reads DVKVTQSSRYLVKRTGEKVFLECVQDMDHENMFWYRQDPGLGLRLIYFSYDVKMKEKGDIPEGYSVSREKKERFSLILESASTNQTSMYLCASSFSGSRYEQYFGPGTRLTVT.

This clone was recorded once. V and J are TRBV5-6 and TRBJ2-5, with 7 nucleotides matching TRBD2. There are 16 residues in the CDR3. Germline CDR1 reads SGHDT; CDR2 reads YYEEEE. The trim removed 1 base at V and 5 bases at J, leaving 11 bases unmatched. CDR3 DNA sequence: TGTGCCAGCAGCTTGTTTGGGGGAGGGCCCCAGGAGACCCAGTACTTC. It encodes CASSLFGGGPQETQYF. The entire variable domain, with the rest obtained from reference TRBV5-6 and TRBJ2-5, is as follows: DAGVTQSPTHLIKTRGQQVTLRCSPKSGHDTVSWYQQALGQGPQFIFQYYEEEERQRGNFPDRFSGHQFPNYSSELNVNALLLGDSALYLCASSLFGGGPQETQYFGPGTRLLVL.

The J gene is TRBJ2-7, the V gene TRBV15, with TRBD2 as a possible D gene (5 bases). The V end lost 0 bases, the J end lost 3 bases, and 15 bases lay between the germline ends. The germline V gene encodes CDR1 LNHNV and CDR2 YYDKDF (reference sequence). This CDR3 spans 16 amino acids. DNA for the CDR3: TGTGCCACCAGCAGAGATCCCACGGGAATCGGCTACGAGCAGTACTTC. Encoded protein: CATSRDPTGIGYEQYF.

This clone showed up just once. This rearrangement joins TRBV5-1 to TRBJ1-3; no clear D gene. The V gene's germline CDR1 is SGHRS and CDR2 YFSETQ. V lost 0 bases, J lost 0 bases, and 7 bases lay in between. This CDR3 region has 15 residues. The CDR3 DNA follows: TGCGCCAGCAGCTTGGTACCCAGCTCTGGAAACACCATATATTTT. As protein: CASSLVPSSGNTIYF.

The genes are TRBV6-5 and TRBJ2-7; 9 nucleotides align to TRBD1. The CDR3 has 14 amino acids. V trimming: 5 bases; J trimming: 3 bases; junction bases outside the gene matches: 5. CDR1 is MNHEY, CDR2 SVGAGI, per germline. Written as DNA, the CDR3 is TGTGCCAGCAGTGGGACAGGGAATCTCTACGAGCAGTACTTC. Its translation: CASSGTGNLYEQYF.

The V gene is TRBV7-9, the J gene TRBJ1-1; the D gene is possibly TRBD1 (6 bases). Trimming removed 7 bases at V and 3 bases at J, with 21 bases between. Germline loops: CDR1 SEHNR, CDR2 FQNEAQ (reference sequence). CDR3 length equals 16 residues. CDR3 bases: TGTGCCAGCACCAATCCGGGAGGGGGGGCGGACACTGAAGCTTTCTTT. As protein: CASTNPGGGADTEAFF.

The table lists this clone with a count of one. V usage is TRBV27 and J usage is TRBJ1-5, with 7 positions matching TRBD1. The CDR3 runs to 17 residues. Germline assignment: CDR1 MNHEY and CDR2 SMNVEV (reference sequence). The V and J ends lost 5 bases and 0 bases, in that order; junction bases with no gene match: 10. Here the CDR3 DNA reads TGTGCCAGCAGTGATACCGCTGGGACAGCTAGCAATCAGCCCCAGCATTTT. It encodes CASSDTAGTASNQPQHF.

V usage is TRBV5-4 and J usage is TRBJ2-7; 14 bases align to TRBD2. CDR3 size: 15 residues. The V gene end was trimmed by 7 bases and the J gene end by 5 bases; junction bases not matched to a gene: 8. Germline V gene sequence: CDR1 SGHNT, CDR2 YYREEE (reference sequence). The CDR3 protein is CASVEGTSGSHEQYF. CDR3 DNA: TGTGCCAGCGTGGAAGGGACTAGCGGGAGCCACGAGCAGTACTTC.

The V gene is TRBV5-8, the J gene TRBJ2-7; TRBD2 might be the D (5 bases). Trimming took 6 bases from V and 6 from J, leaving 16 bases between them. Germline V gene lookup returns CDR1 SGHTS and CDR2 YDEGEE. The length of the CDR3 is 13 residues. The CDR3 protein is CASIARATREQYF. Written as DNA, the CDR3 is TGTGCCAGCATAGCGCGGGCGACCCGCGAGCAGTACTTC.

This sequence joins TRBV2 and TRBJ1-1; D perhaps matches TRBD1 (6 bases). This CDR3 contains 17 residues. Germline loops: CDR1 SNHLY, CDR2 FYNNEI. Trimming took 8 bases from V and 3 from J, leaving 25 bases between them. CDR3: CASLTFGGREGDTEAFF. Written as DNA, the CDR3 is TGTGCCAGCCTTACATTTGGGGGTCGGGAGGGGGACACTGAAGCTTTCTTT.

This clone came up once. The rearrangement joins TRBV7-6 to TRBJ2-1; TRBD2 might be the D (6 bases). The CDR3 is 11 amino acids. Trimming removed 7 bases from V and 7 bases from J, with 8 bases in between. CDR1 and CDR2 from the germline V gene are SGHVS and FNYEAQ. CDR3: CASKAGNEQFF. CDR3 nucleotide sequence: TGTGCCAGCAAGGCGGGGAATGAGCAGTTCTTC. The complete variable domain, with remaining parts taken from reference TRBV7-6 and TRBJ2-1, reads GAGVSQSPRYKVTKRGQDVALRCDPISGHVSLYWYRQALGQGPEFLTYFNYEAQQDKSGLPNDRFSAERPEGSISTLTIQRTEQRDSAMYRCASKAGNEQFFGPGTRLTVL.

The chain uses TRBV27 and TRBJ2-3; 11 positions agree with TRBD1. Germline CDR1 MNHEY, CDR2 SMNVEV (reference sequence). This CDR3 is 15 amino acids long. V gave up 6 bases and J gave up 3 bases; unmatched junction bases: 5. CDR3 sequence: CASRGQGARTDTQYF. CDR3 sequence (DNA): TGTGCCAGCAGAGGACAGGGGGCGCGTACAGATACGCAGTATTTT.

The chain combines TRBV6-5 with TRBJ2-7, with 8 bases identical to TRBD2. CDR1 and CDR2 from the germline V gene are MNHEY and SVGAGI. With V trimmed by 6 bases and J by 3 bases, 10 bases remained unmatched. The CDR3 has 15 amino acids. CDR3 residues: CASRGAGGPDYEQYF. The CDR3 region has the DNA TGTGCCAGCAGGGGGGCGGGGGGTCCAGACTACGAGCAGTACTTC.

This rearrangement joins TRBV11-2 to TRBJ2-7, with 9 bases fitting TRBD2. Germline assignment: CDR1 SGHAT and CDR2 FQNNGV. Trimming cost V 0 bases and J 7 bases; bases outside gene matches: 13. The CDR3 is made up of 17 amino acids. In DNA, the CDR3 is TGTGCCAGCAGCTTAGATCGTACGCGGGAGGGCCGGAGGGAGCAGTACTTC. It translates to CASSLDRTREGRREQYF.

This chain joins TRBV5-1 and TRBJ2-1, with TRBD2 matching 12 bases. With V trimmed by 3 bases and J by 5 bases, 3 bases remained unmatched. This CDR3 comprises 15 residues. Per the germline V gene, CDR1 is SGHRS and CDR2 is YFSETQ. CDR3 nucleotides: TGCGCCAGCAGCTCGACTAGCGGGAGAGACAATGAGCAGTTCTTC. Protein: CASSSTSGRDNEQFF.

V and J are TRBV27 and TRBJ1-2; the D is unclear. Germline CDR1 and CDR2: MNHEY and SMNVEV (reference sequence). Trimming took 5 bases from V and 4 from J, leaving 11 bases between them. The CDR3 is 13 residues long. The CDR3 DNA sequence: TGTGCCAGCAGTCCTACAGTAACCTATGGCTACACCTTC. Translation gives CASSPTVTYGYTF.

J is TRBJ2-2 and V is TRBV13, with 14 nucleotides matching TRBD2. The J segment lost 7 bases and the V segment lost 5 bases, leaving 15 bases of the junction unmatched. Germline CDR1 PRHDT, CDR2 FYEKMQ (reference sequence). This CDR3 comprises 19 residues. CDR3 sequence reads: CASSPDPGTSGSSGGELFF. The CDR3 coding sequence is TGTGCCAGCAGCCCGGACCCCGGGACTAGCGGGAGTAGTGGCGGGGAGCTGTTTTTT.

This chain joins TRBV9 and TRBJ2-5, with D perhaps matching TRBD2 (6 bases). The assigned J gene may be wrong: the sequence end matches TRBJ2-7 better. The CDR3 covers 14 residues. Germline CDR1 reads SGDLS; CDR2 reads YYNGEE. The CDR3 bases are TGTGCCAGCAGCGTGATCCCATCTAGCGACGAGCAGTACTTC. This codes for CASSVIPSSDEQYF.

The chain has TRBV10-3 and TRBJ2-6; D remains unclear. Trimming took off 4 bases at V and 0 bases at J, with 7 bases between the two ends. Germline V CDR1 and CDR2: ENHRY, SYGVKD. There are 15 residues in the CDR3. In DNA, the CDR3 is TGTGCCATCAGTGGCCTCTACTCTGGGGCCAACGTCCTGACTTTC. Translated, it gives CAISGLYSGANVLTF.

The chain combines TRBV7-9 with TRBJ1-4, with D tentatively TRBD1 (5 bases). Germline V lookup: CDR1 SEHNR, CDR2 FQNEAQ (reference sequence). V lost 5 bases, J lost 4 bases, and 11 bases lay in between. CDR3 length: 14 residues. The CDR3 sequence: CASSPGGNNEKLFF. DNA for the CDR3: TGTGCCAGCAGCCCCGGGGGGAATAATGAAAAACTGTTTTTT.

CDR3 coding DNA: TGTGCCAGCAGCTTCCGGGGGAGTGAGCAGTTCTTC. Protein sequence: CASSFRGSEQFF. V is TRBV7-9 and J is TRBJ2-1; TRBD2 is a possible D gene (6 bases). Deletions cut 3 bases from V and 9 bases from J, with 9 bases between. The V gene's germline CDR1 is SEHNR and CDR2 FQNEAQ (reference sequence). This CDR3 is 12 amino acids long.

The sample holds a few counts of this clone. The rearrangement links TRBV18 to TRBJ1-3; D is uncertain. The CDR3 spans 15 residues. Germline values: CDR1 KGHSH, CDR2 LQKENI. V was shortened by 0 bases and J by 3 bases, with 9 bases between the two germline ends. The CDR3 DNA is TGTGCCAGCTCACCACCTTTGGCAAATGGAAACACCATATATTTT. Translation gives CASSPPLANGNTIYF.

The chain couples TRBV5-6 to TRBJ2-1; 14 bases map to TRBD2. The V gene end was trimmed by 3 bases and the J gene end by 9 bases; junction bases not matched to a gene: 8. The CDR3 sequence is 16 residues long. Looked up from germline, CDR1 is SGHDT and CDR2 is YYEEEE. CDR3 nucleotides: TGTGCCAGCAGCTGGGGGGCCGGGACTAGCGGGAGTGAGCAGTTCTTC. This gives the protein CASSWGAGTSGSEQFF.

This chain uses TRBV5-1 with TRBJ2-7; D call uncertain. The germline gives CDR1 SGHRS, CDR2 YFSETQ. V was shortened by 5 bases and J by 2 bases, with 11 bases between the two germline ends. This CDR3 is built from 13 residues. CDR3 coding DNA: TGCGCCAGCAGTTCGGTTCTTCCCTACGAGCAGTACTTC. Protein sequence: CASSSVLPYEQYF.